This TCR beta chain originates from a study of T-cell reconstitution after alpha-beta-depleted transplantation in children. Germline V gene lookup returns CDR1 SGHRS and CDR2 YFSETQ. This CDR3 comprises 14 residues. V was pared by 4 bases and J by 5 bases, with 7 bases of the junction left unmatched. For TCRbeta, the library was prepared with unique molecular identifiers. One entry per CDR3 protein, called by TCRdb with MiXCR from the PCR reads. The sample carries roughly 500,000 distinct CDR3 sequences, around an eighth recorded once. This clonotype occurred many times. This clonotype originated in a human donor who donated a stem cell graft to a child with combined immunodeficiency. This specimen was PBMCs from the stem cell graft donor, taken from the stem cell graft. This chain uses TRBV5-1 with TRBJ1-1; 8 bases map to TRBD1. In nucleotides, the CDR3 is TGCGCCAGCAGCCCCCAGGGGGCTCGGACTGAAGCTTTCTTT. It yields the protein CASSPQGARTEAFF.